Sequencing of this TCR beta chain was carried out in a study of control samples from healthy donors and cancer patients. The V end was cut by 3 bases, the J end by 3 bases, with 17 bases between. Per the germline V gene, CDR1 is LNHDA and CDR2 is SQIVND (reference sequence). The CDR3 sequence is 16 residues long. Measured with immunoSEQ multiplex PCR; TCRdb has only the in-frame clones, and not every one. Among 150,000 to 200,000 clones listed, approximately 92% were seen once. The chain couples TRBV19 to TRBJ1-1; possible D gene TRBD1, 5 bases. The sequence was collected from a man in his thirties or forties in good health. Sequences were obtained from blood. The CDR3 DNA follows: TGTGCCAGTAGTATCAATCCAGGACGAGGGGACACTGAAGCTTTCTTT. Translating gives CASSINPGRGDTEAFF.